These 29 T cell receptor beta chains share one sample of origin, sequenced in a study of beta chain features in type 1 diabetes. All of the isolated RNA was reverse transcribed, so expressed TCRB transcripts were sequenced. The table came from immunoSEQ multiplex PCR; TCRdb's copy has only in-frame clones and leaves some out. The table includes 620,000 or so clones, roughly a sixth detected once. The sample taken for sequencing was naive CD4+ T cells from blood. The receptors were sampled from a man aged 18 to 29 in good health.

The chain is built from TRBV6-5 and TRBJ2-7; unclear D gene. Germline-derived CDR1 and CDR2 are MNHEY and SVGAGI. The CDR3 consists of 15 residues. Trimming removed 0 bases at V and 6 bases at J, with 15 bases between. Here the CDR3 DNA reads TGTGCCAGCAGTTACTCGGGTTTGGGCGCACGCGAGCAGTACTTC. Amino acids: CASSYSGLGAREQYF.

The V call is TRBV29-1, the J call TRBJ1-2, with D unresolved. The CDR3 extends over 13 amino acids. Deletions cut 5 bases from V and 2 bases from J, with 12 bases between. In germline, CDR1 is SQVTM, CDR2 ANQGSEA. CDR3 sequence reads: CSVPPRGNYGYTF. The CDR3 nucleotides read TGCAGCGTTCCCCCTAGAGGGAACTATGGCTACACCTTC.

The CDR3 nucleotides are TGTGCCAGCACCGGACAGGGCTTAGGAGAGACCCAGTACTTC. Protein: CASTGQGLGETQYF. The rearrangement links TRBV28 to TRBJ2-5, with 8 bases that match TRBD1. The V gene end was trimmed by 7 bases and the J gene end by 4 bases; junction bases not matched to a gene: 8. Germline lookup yields CDR1 MDHEN and CDR2 SYDVKM. CDR3 length: 14 amino acids.

The table lists this clone with a few counts. The chain couples TRBV7-6 to TRBJ2-7, with D tentatively TRBD1 or TRBD2 (5 bases each). V shed 5 bases and J shed 4 bases, with 33 bases lying between them. The CDR3 runs 20 residues. Germline assignment: CDR1 SGHVS and CDR2 FNYEAQ. Here the CDR3 DNA reads TGTGCCAGCAGCCCCACGTTAGCTGTTACGGTTTTGGCCGGGGCATACGAGCAGTACTTC. This gives the protein CASSPTLAVTVLAGAYEQYF.

The chain has TRBV11-2 and TRBJ2-7, with D possibly TRBD2 on 5 matching bases. V was cut by 4 bases and J by 0 bases, with 13 bases left in between. Germline loops: CDR1 SGHAT, CDR2 FQNNGV. This CDR3 spans 15 amino acids. The CDR3 nucleotides read TGTGCCAGCAGCTCCCAACTAGTGAGCTCCTACGAGCAGTACTTC. Amino acid sequence: CASSSQLVSSYEQYF.

This clone showed up just a few times. V usage is TRBV18 and J usage is TRBJ1-1; the match to TRBD1 covers 8 bases. With 2 bases clipped from V and 6 bases from J, the junction kept 8 bases outside the gene matches. Germline V lookup: CDR1 KGHSH, CDR2 LQKENI. CDR3 length: 15 residues. The CDR3: CASSPGQGGVSEAFF. The DNA for the CDR3 is TGTGCCAGCTCACCAGGACAGGGAGGGGTGTCTGAAGCTTTCTTT.

This chain uses TRBV5-1 with TRBJ2-2, with 11 bases lining up with TRBD1. This CDR3 is built from 16 residues. Germline values: CDR1 SGHRS, CDR2 YFSETQ. V dropped 4 bases and J dropped 2; count of bases not matched to a gene: 4. The CDR3 DNA reads as TGCGCCAGCAGCAAGGACAGGGGGCTTAACACCGGGGAGCTGTTTTTT. It yields the protein CASSKDRGLNTGELFF. Using reference TRBV5-1 and TRBJ2-2 for the parts outside the CDR3, the full variable domain is KAGVTQTPRYLIKTRGQQVTLSCSPISGHRSVSWYQQTPGQGLQFLFEYFSETQRNKGNFPGRFSGRQFSNSRSEMNVSTLELGDSALYLCASSKDRGLNTGELFFGEGSRLTVL.

This chain joins TRBV28 and TRBJ2-7; 7 bases fit TRBD1. V lost 10 bases to trimming and J lost 2 bases; unmatched junction nucleotides: 14. The CDR3 consists of 15 residues. Germline V lookup: CDR1 MDHEN, CDR2 SYDVKM. The CDR3 DNA reads as TGTGCCACCATCCCCCCAGGGGGTAGAGCCTACGAGCAGTACTTC. This codes for CATIPPGGRAYEQYF.

This chain connects TRBV7-9 to TRBJ2-3; a possible D gene is TRBD2 (6 bases). V gave up 5 bases and J gave up 3 bases, with 18 bases separating them. The CDR3 extends over 16 amino acids. Germline V CDR1 and CDR2: SEHNR, FQNEAQ (reference sequence). CDR3 sequence: CASSLTSPGVTDTQYF. The CDR3 DNA reads as TGTGCCAGCAGCCTAACATCCCCGGGGGTAACAGATACGCAGTATTTT. Full variable domain (outside the CDR3, taken from reference TRBV7-9 and TRBJ2-3): DTGVSQNPRHKITKRGQNVTFRCDPISEHNRLYWYRQTLGQGPEFLTYFQNEAQLEKSRLLSDRFSAERPKGSFSTLEIQRTEQGDSAMYLCASSLTSPGVTDTQYFGPGTRLTVL.

This clone came up a few times. This chain joins TRBV7-9 and TRBJ2-7; D may be TRBD1 (6 bases). V lost 7 bases and J lost 1, with 17 bases in between. The CDR3 contains 15 residues. Germline CDR1 and CDR2: SEHNR and FQNEAQ (reference sequence). CDR3 residues: CASTYSRTASYEQYF. CDR3 bases: TGTGCCAGCACCTATTCCCGGACAGCGTCCTACGAGCAGTACTTC.

The CDR3 is CASSPFPGANTGELFF. CDR3 coding DNA: TGTGCCAGCTCACCATTCCCGGGCGCGAACACCGGGGAGCTGTTTTTT. The rearrangement links TRBV18 to TRBJ2-2; D is ambiguous. Germline CDR1 reads KGHSH; CDR2 reads LQKENI. This CDR3 has 16 amino acids. The germline V and J ends were trimmed by 2 bases and 0 bases, with 10 bases remaining between them.

The CDR3 bases are TGTGCCAGCAGTTTATTGTCTGGCAGGCAACGGGTGGCTTTCTTT. Protein: CASSLLSGRQRVAFF. The gene calls are TRBV27 and TRBJ1-1; no firm D call. Trimming removed 1 base at V and 11 bases at J, with 20 bases between. The CDR3 has 15 amino acids. Germline-derived CDR1 and CDR2 are MNHEY and SMNVEV (reference sequence).

Note on this clone: Other DNA sequences in this sample translate to the same CDR3. This rearrangement joins TRBV6-4 to TRBJ1-2; D gene ambiguous. The V and J ends lost 0 bases and 2 bases respectively, with 7 bases between them. The CDR3 spans 14 residues. In germline, CDR1 is MRHNA, CDR2 SNTAGT. CDR3 DNA: TGTGCCAGCAGTGACTCGGGCAGAAACTATGGCTACACCTTC. Translated: CASSDSGRNYGYTF.

About this clone itself: Other nucleotide sequences in the sample specify the same CDR3. V is TRBV28 and J is TRBJ2-5; D not resolved. Deletions cut 2 bases from V and 5 bases from J, with 3 bases between. The CDR3 is 11 residues long. CDR1 is MDHEN and CDR2 is SYDVKM in the germline V gene. CDR3 region: CASSLRETQYF. The CDR3 region has the DNA TGTGCCAGCAGTTTACGGGAGACCCAGTACTTC. Together with reference TRBV28 and TRBJ2-5, the CDR3 gives the full variable domain: DVKVTQSSRYLVKRTGEKVFLECVQDMDHENMFWYRQDPGLGLRLIYFSYDVKMKEKGDIPEGYSVSREKKERFSLILESASTNQTSMYLCASSLRETQYFGPGTRLLVL.

The chain combines TRBV6-5 with TRBJ2-7; TRBD1 agrees at 7 bases. The J segment lost 2 bases and the V segment lost 5 bases, leaving 6 bases of the junction unmatched. The CDR3 is 14 residues long. The germline V gene has CDR1 MNHEY and CDR2 SVGAGI. The CDR3 is CASSGRDRPYEQYF. CDR3 coding DNA: TGTGCCAGCAGTGGACGGGACAGACCCTACGAGCAGTACTTC.

In this sample, this clone turned up a few times. V gene TRBV11-3 combines with J gene TRBJ2-2; TRBD2 matches at 12 bases. Unmatched junction bases numbered 16, after V lost 6 bases and J lost 2 bases. The CDR3 runs to 20 residues. Per germline, CDR1 SGHNT and CDR2 YENEEA. CDR3 protein: CASSSGPWGLAGENTGELFF. The CDR3 DNA sequence: TGTGCCAGCAGTTCAGGCCCGTGGGGACTAGCGGGTGAAAACACCGGGGAGCTGTTTTTT. The whole variable domain, remainder taken from reference TRBV11-3 and TRBJ2-2, is EAGVVQSPRYKIIEKKQPVAFWCNPISGHNTLYWYLQNLGQGPELLIRYENEEAVDDSQLPKDRFSAERLKGVDSTLKIQPAELGDSAVYLCASSSGPWGLAGENTGELFFGEGSRLTVL.

This clone was seen more than once but under ten times. This chain connects TRBV28 to TRBJ2-5; either TRBD1 or TRBD2 may supply D (6 bases each). The CDR3 spans 14 residues. Between the trimmed V and J ends, which lost 5 bases and 1 base, there was a span of 11 bases. Per germline, CDR1 MDHEN and CDR2 SYDVKM. The CDR3 loop is CASSLGGPQETQYF. As DNA, the CDR3 is TGTGCCAGCAGTCTAGGGGGGCCCCAAGAGACCCAGTACTTC. The full variable domain, completed using reference TRBV28 and TRBJ2-5, is DVKVTQSSRYLVKRTGEKVFLECVQDMDHENMFWYRQDPGLGLRLIYFSYDVKMKEKGDIPEGYSVSREKKERFSLILESASTNQTSMYLCASSLGGPQETQYFGPGTRLLVL.

The gene calls are TRBV7-2 and TRBJ2-7; no firm D call. This CDR3 has 16 amino acids. V lost 1 base, J lost 0 bases, and 13 bases lay in between. Germline V gives CDR1 SGHTA, CDR2 FQGNSA. CDR3 residues: CASSLDGGQFSYEQYF. The CDR3 DNA reads TGTGCCAGCAGCTTAGACGGCGGCCAGTTCTCCTACGAGCAGTACTTC.

V gene TRBV7-8 combines with J gene TRBJ2-7; D remains ambiguous. The CDR3 consists of 15 residues. CDR1 SGHVS and CDR2 FQNEAQ come from the germline V gene. V was pared by 5 bases and J by 0 bases, with 14 bases between. The CDR3: CASSPVESLSYEQYF. The CDR3 DNA is TGTGCCAGCAGCCCGGTGGAGTCTCTCTCCTACGAGCAGTACTTC.

This clone was detected only a few times. The rearrangement links TRBV7-3 to TRBJ2-7; no firm D call. Germline CDR1 and CDR2: SGHTA and FQGTGA. Trimming took off 2 bases at V and 1 base at J, with 9 bases between the two ends. The CDR3 contains 14 residues. In nucleotides, the CDR3 is TGTGCCAGCAGCTTATTTGCGGATTCCTACGAGCAGTACTTC. Its protein product is CASSLFADSYEQYF.

This chain connects TRBV7-2 to TRBJ2-1; D is ambiguous. Germline V gives CDR1 SGHTA, CDR2 FQGNSA. The V end was cut by 0 bases, the J end by 5 bases, with 17 bases between. This CDR3 has 17 residues. The CDR3 is CASSLASTPFRNNEQFF. CDR3 nucleotide sequence: TGTGCCAGCAGCTTAGCGAGTACGCCATTCCGAAACAATGAGCAGTTCTTC.

CDR3 coding DNA: TGTGCCAGCAGCTCCGGAGGTCTAGCGGGGAGGGGCCAGTACTTC. It is translated as CASSSGGLAGRGQYF. The chain uses TRBV7-2 and TRBJ2-5; 9 positions agree with TRBD2. This CDR3 comprises 15 residues. J lost 10 bases, V lost 4 bases, and 13 bases had no gene match. The germline V gene has CDR1 SGHTA and CDR2 FQGNSA.

The J gene is TRBJ2-5, the V gene TRBV18; 7 bases are a match to TRBD2. The V gene's germline CDR1 is KGHSH and CDR2 LQKENI. The trim removed 5 bases at V and 2 bases at J, leaving 5 bases unmatched. The CDR3 has 14 amino acids. CDR3: CASSSDGGQETQYF. CDR3 coding DNA: TGTGCCAGCTCATCAGACGGGGGGCAAGAGACCCAGTACTTC.

The sample holds a few counts of this clone. The rearrangement uses TRBV7-9 and TRBJ1-4; no definite D call. CDR1 is SEHNR, CDR2 FQNEAQ, per germline (reference sequence). This CDR3 is built from 12 residues. The V end was cut by 0 bases, the J end by 11 bases, with 7 bases between. The DNA for the CDR3 is TGTGCCAGCAGCTTAGCAGGGAGGAAACTGTTTTTT. It is translated as CASSLAGRKLFF.

The chain joins TRBV7-2 to TRBJ2-3, with 9 bases aligning to TRBD2. CDR1 is SGHTA and CDR2 is FQGNSA in the germline V gene. V lost 4 bases and J lost 4; bases outside the gene matches: 6. The CDR3 runs to 15 residues. This chain's CDR3 is CASSSHQREADTQYF. CDR3 in DNA: TGTGCCAGCAGCTCACACCAGCGGGAGGCAGATACGCAGTATTTT.

The chain joins TRBV4-1 to TRBJ2-7; 8 bases are a match to TRBD2. Per germline, CDR1 MGHRA and CDR2 YSYEKL. This CDR3 is built from 16 residues. V was clipped by 0 bases and J by 1 base; unmatched bases: 5. The CDR3 protein is CASSQDQGLESYEQYF. Here the CDR3 DNA reads TGCGCCAGCAGCCAAGATCAGGGACTAGAGTCCTACGAGCAGTACTTC.

A word on this clone: The same CDR3 can be traced to other DNA sequences in this sample. The chain links TRBV2 to TRBJ2-7, with D unresolved. Germline values: CDR1 SNHLY, CDR2 FYNNEI. The CDR3 extends over 10 amino acids. Deletions cut 4 bases from V and 4 bases from J, with 2 bases between. The CDR3, as DNA: TGTGCCAGCAGTGTTTACGAGCAGTACTTC. Protein product: CASSVYEQYF.

The chain combines TRBV10-3 with TRBJ2-7, with 10 nucleotides matching TRBD1. The germline V gene has CDR1 ENHRY and CDR2 SYGVKD. This CDR3 comprises 15 residues. The junction had 3 bases not matched to a gene; V was cut back by 4 bases and J by 0 bases. In DNA form, the CDR3 reads TGTGCCATCAGTGGGGGACAGGGGAGCTCCTACGAGCAGTACTTC. As protein: CAISGGQGSSYEQYF.

The chain joins TRBV5-1 to TRBJ1-2, with D possibly being TRBD1 (5 bases). V lost 2 bases, J lost 5 bases, and 22 bases lay in between. The CDR3 contains 17 residues. From germline, CDR1 is SGHRS and CDR2 YFSETQ. DNA for the CDR3: TGCGCCAGCAGCTTCGGTCGATCGGGACTAGGGGTTTATGGCTACACCTTC. Its protein product is CASSFGRSGLGVYGYTF.